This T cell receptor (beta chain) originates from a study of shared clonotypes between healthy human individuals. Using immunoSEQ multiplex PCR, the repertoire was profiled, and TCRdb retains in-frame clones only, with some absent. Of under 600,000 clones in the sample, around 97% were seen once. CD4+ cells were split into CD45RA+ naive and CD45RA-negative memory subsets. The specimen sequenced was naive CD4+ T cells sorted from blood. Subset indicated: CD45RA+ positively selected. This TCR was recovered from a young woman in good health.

The DNA for the CDR3 is TGTGCCAGTAGTATCGGTGGGGAGTGGGCTACCGGGGAGCTGTTTTTT. Protein: CASSIGGEWATGELFF. The rearrangement links TRBV19 to TRBJ2-2; TRBD2 is a possible D gene (5 bases). V lost 3 bases to trimming and J lost 5 bases, with 16 bases between them. The CDR3 has 16 amino acids. Looked up from germline, CDR1 is LNHDA and CDR2 is SQIVND (reference sequence).